This T cell receptor beta chain came from a study of T cell responses to AZD1222 COVID-19 vaccine (dated by TCRdb to about 2021). Regarding the complete study: AZD1222 recipients whose second dose came at about 4 weeks and those whose second dose came at about 12 weeks were combined into one group, since spike-specific TCR depth and breadth did not differ between the two schedules. A total of around 240 trial participants underwent TCR sequencing, of whom 200 to 220 received two doses of AZD1222 and around 25 received two doses of the MenACWY control vaccine. Trial participants were enrolled by age into subgroups of 18-55, 56-69 and 70-plus years, and 148, 28 and 57 TCR-sequenced participants, respectively, were included in these subgroups. Overall study results and their limits: Reportedly, almost half of the unique spike-specific TCRs recognized epitopes lying outside the regions that are mutated in the B.1.351 and B.1.1.7 variants. Vaccine-associated CD4 TCRs spanned the whole spike protein, with dominant responses in regions 160-218 and 743-854. Because no samples from the day 14 peak response were available, repertoires could be characterized only after the peak T cell response. Only five to seven AZD1222 recipients were SARS-CoV-2 seropositive at baseline, limiting conclusions about previously exposed vaccinees. In the small 56-69-year group, the increase in depth fell short of significance, most likely because of low power. Participants were mostly white British, with more females than males. The authors suggested clonal diversity may have been underestimated. A significant rise in spike-specific TCR breadth and depth was observed after two AZD1222 doses relative to day 0 and relative to MenACWY recipients.

The CDR3 regions of human TCRbeta chains were subjected to immunosequencing. In the original analysis: Repertoire TCRs were checked for matches against a reference library of SARS-CoV-2-specific TCRs that had been generated using the MIRA antigen-specificity platform. Breadth was defined as the fraction of unique TCRs that were SARS-CoV-2-associated. Depth was defined as the fraction of total T cells that were SARS-CoV-2-associated. Using the MIRA data, every spike-specific TCR was mapped to the spike region that the TCR reacted to and assigned to either a CD4 or a CD8 class. Log10-transformed breadth and depth values were compared by one-way ANOVA with Sidak's multiple comparisons tests. Entries here come from immuneACCESS through TCRdb and include only in-frame sequences with V and J called. Some clones fail to appear in such tables; in the studies checked, an unresolved V gene covers under half of the shortfall, and the cause of the remainder is unknown. The V and J calls and clone size were taken over from that table, and D and trimming were inferred from the DNA. The sample table holds around 100,000 clones, of which approximately 91% were seen once. The top ten clonotypes cover more than 1.5% of the sample.

The time point label corresponds to: baseline before first vaccination. The vaccinee samples were drawn from two UK trials, COV001 and COV002, one of which was a single-blind randomized controlled phase 2/3 trial testing AZD1222 (ChAdOx1 nCoV-19) in healthy adults. Trial participant PBMC samples were collected at day 0 and day 28 after the second dose for TCRbeta chain sequencing. In the germline V gene (reference sequence), CDR1 corresponds to MNHEY and CDR2 to SMNVEV. The CDR3 runs 13 amino acids, cysteine and phenylalanine included. The entry retains the CDR3 DNA only, 39 bases that are in frame from base 1. Germline trimming amounts to 10 bases on V and 4 bases on J, with 7 as the count of junction bases outside the gene matches. With regard to this clone: Its cognate antigen has yet to be identified. Base qualities are not provided; no much larger clone lies one nucleotide away.

This chain joins TRBV27 to TRBJ1-2; 9 of the junction bases match TRBD1. The TCR comes from an adult in good health. Sequencing was performed on peripheral blood, taken on day 0 of AZD1222 vaccination. The CDR3 region: CATSTGGGYGYTF. Read as DNA, the sequence is TGTGCCACTTCGACAGGGGGTGGCTATGGCTACACCTTC.